The source of this T cell receptor (beta chain) is a study of radiotherapy plus CTLA-4 blockade in lung cancer. Study-level information: Patients showed objective responses in under 20% of cases and disease control in roughly 30%.

This CDR3 is 16 amino acids long. Germline V gene data show CDR1 as SEHNR and CDR2 as FQNEAQ (reference sequence). Study observations and caveats: An expansion of tumor-derived TCR clones occurred in blood after radiotherapy plus ipilimumab.

Patients had chemo-refractory metastatic non-small-cell lung cancer and received focal radiation plus CTLA-4 blockade that used ipilimumab. Method: immunoSEQ multiplex PCR; TCRdb's copy keeps in-frame clones and lacks some. The sample includes 90,000 or so clones, roughly 86% of them seen just once. This clone was seen more than once but under ten times. As yet, its antigen is unknown. One junction end disagrees with the germline gene, perhaps due to a read error. The receptor comes from a human donor with non-small cell lung cancer who had a partial response to radiotherapy plus ipilimumab. This chain uses TRBV7-9 with TRBJ2-7, with TRBD2 identical over 11 bases. Sequenced here: peripheral blood, sampled from a patient treated with radiotherapy plus ipilimumab. CDR3 in amino acids: CASSFSSGFTSGSCDF. The CDR3 DNA sequence: TGTGCCAGCAGCTTTAGTTCCGGCTTCACTAGCGGGAGTTGTGACTTC.